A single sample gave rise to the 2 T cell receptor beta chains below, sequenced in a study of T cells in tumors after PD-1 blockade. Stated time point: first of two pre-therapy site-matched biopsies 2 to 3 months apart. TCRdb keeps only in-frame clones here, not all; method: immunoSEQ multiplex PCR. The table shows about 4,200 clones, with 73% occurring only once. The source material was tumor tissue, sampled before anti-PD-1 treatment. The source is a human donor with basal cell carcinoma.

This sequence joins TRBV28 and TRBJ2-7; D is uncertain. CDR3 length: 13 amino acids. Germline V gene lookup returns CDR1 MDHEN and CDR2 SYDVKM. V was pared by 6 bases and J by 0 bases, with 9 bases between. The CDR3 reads CASSPLDSYEQYF. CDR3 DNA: TGTGCCAGCAGCCCTCTAGACTCCTACGAGCAGTACTTC.

CDR3 nucleotide sequence: TGTGCCAGCAGCCACTGGGACCGAAATGAAGAGACCCAGTACTTC. Its protein product is CASSHWDRNEETQYF. The chain joins TRBV3-1 (or the pseudogene TRBV3-2) to TRBJ2-5; D could derive from TRBD1 or TRBD2 (5 bases each). Trimming removed 3 bases from V and 3 bases from J, with 14 bases in between. The germline V gene has CDR1 LGHDT and CDR2 YNNKEL (reference sequence). The CDR3 is made up of 15 amino acids.